One and the same sample provided the 25 T cell receptor beta chains below, sequenced in a study of patients and donors after allogeneic stem cell transplantation. TCRdb used MiXCR to reprocess the RT-PCR reads, holding one entry per CDR3 protein. The table records approximately 410,000 distinct CDR3 sequences, roughly 17% of them present only once. Sequences were obtained from blood, either unsorted or a sorted T cell fraction (not recorded which). The receptors were sampled from a human donor who was either an allogeneic HSCT recipient or a stem cell or donor lymphocyte infusion donor (not recorded which). It is not recorded whose cells these are; they may come from a transplant donor.

This clonotype was seen a handful of times. The chain has TRBV7-6 and TRBJ2-2, with TRBD2 matching 14 bases. The ends lost 6 bases at V and 6 bases at J; junction bases unmatched: 3. This CDR3 has 15 residues. The germline V gene encodes CDR1 SGHVS and CDR2 FNYEAQ. CDR3 sequence (DNA): TGTGCCAGCAGTCGACTAGCGGGGGGGCCCGGGGAGCTGTTTTTT. This codes for CASSRLAGGPGELFF.

This clonotype was recorded a few times. V and J are TRBV15 and TRBJ1-3; no firm D call. This CDR3 comprises 14 residues. The ends were cut back, 9 bases at V and 0 bases at J, with 12 bases in the middle. CDR1 is LNHNV and CDR2 is YYDKDF in the germline V gene (reference sequence). The CDR3: CATARPPSGNTIYF. Written as DNA, the CDR3 is TGTGCCACAGCCCGACCGCCCTCTGGAAACACCATATATTTT. The full variable domain, with the rest looked up from reference TRBV15 and TRBJ1-3, is DAMVIQNPRYQVTQFGKPVTLSCSQTLNHNVMYWYQQKSSQAPKLLFHYYDKDFNNEADTPDNFQSRRPNTSFCFLDIRSPGLGDTAMYLCATARPPSGNTIYFGEGSWLTVV.

This clonotype turned up a few times. V gene TRBV5-1 combines with J gene TRBJ1-1; tentatively, D is TRBD1 (6 bases). Per the germline V gene, CDR1 is SGHRS and CDR2 is YFSETQ. The CDR3 runs 13 residues. Trimming cost V 2 bases and J 6 bases, with 11 bases left between them. The CDR3 protein is CASSFGRGPEAFF. The DNA for the CDR3 is TGCGCCAGCAGCTTCGGCAGGGGACCTGAAGCTTTCTTT.

This clonotype was picked up a small number of times. V gene TRBV6-1 combines with J gene TRBJ2-1; 8 bases match TRBD2. This CDR3 region has 14 residues. Germline trimming cut 7 bases from V and 10 bases from J; bases unmatched to any gene: 12. Germline CDR1 reads MNHNS; CDR2 reads SASEGT. The CDR3 DNA is TGTGCCAGCATCTCACTAGCGGTGCCCGCGGAGCAGTTCTTC. It is translated as CASISLAVPAEQFF.

A remark on this clonotype: The conserved phenylalanine or tryptophan is not found at the CDR3 terminus, so this likely reflects a read error. The chain has TRBV15 and TRBJ2-4; possible D gene TRBD1, 6 bases. Germline loops: CDR1 LNHNV, CDR2 YYDKDF (reference sequence). Trimming took off 4 bases at V and 2 bases at J, with 12 bases between the two ends. There are 15 residues in the CDR3. CDR3 residues: CATSTATGTKNIQYI. In DNA form, the CDR3 reads TGTGCCACCAGCACCGCAACAGGGACCAAAAACATTCAGTACATC.

V gene TRBV6-2 or TRBV6-3 combines with J gene TRBJ1-1, with 8 bases identical to TRBD1. V gave up 6 bases and J gave up 11 bases; unmatched junction bases: 5. Germline V gives CDR1 MNHEY, CDR2 SVGEGT. The CDR3 totals 11 residues. CDR3 region: CASSPGGRAFF. In DNA, the CDR3 is TGTGCCAGCAGCCCAGGGGGCCGGGCTTTCTTT.

This clonotype appeared a few times. The chain uses TRBV28 and TRBJ1-2; no clear D gene. The germline V and J ends were trimmed by 5 bases and 5 bases, with 9 bases remaining between them. Germline V gene lookup returns CDR1 MDHEN and CDR2 SYDVKM. There are 12 residues in the CDR3. CDR3 coding DNA: TGTGCCAGCAGTGCCGGACTTTATGGCTACACCTTC. Its translation: CASSAGLYGYTF.

The gene calls are TRBV4-2 and TRBJ2-5, with TRBD2 matching 13 bases. Germline values: CDR1 LGHNA, CDR2 YNFKEQ. The CDR3 consists of 16 residues. Germline trimming cut 2 bases from V and 2 bases from J; bases unmatched to any gene: 2. The CDR3 here is CASSQPGLAGQETQYF. The CDR3 nucleotides read TGTGCCAGCAGCCAACCGGGACTAGCGGGGCAAGAGACCCAGTACTTC.

The chain is built from TRBV4-3 and TRBJ2-2; D gene uncertain. The CDR3 is 14 amino acids. Germline CDR1 LGHNA, CDR2 YSLEER. Trimming stripped 1 base from V and 3 bases from J, with 6 bases between. The chain's CDR3 is CASSQVRYTGELFF. In DNA, the CDR3 is TGCGCCAGCAGCCAAGTAAGGTACACCGGGGAGCTGTTTTTT.

This clonotype was detected a few times. The chain recombines TRBV7-9 with TRBJ2-2; possible D gene TRBD2, 5 bases. This CDR3 region has 14 residues. V lost 2 bases and J 5 bases, leaving 9 bases between the germline ends. The germline V gene encodes CDR1 SEHNR and CDR2 FQNEAQ (reference sequence). The CDR3 protein is CASSLIEGTGELFF. The CDR3 bases are TGTGCCAGCAGCTTAATCGAGGGAACCGGGGAGCTGTTTTTT.

This clonotype occurred a few times. The V call is TRBV5-1, the J call TRBJ1-6; the D is unclear. Germline V gene data show CDR1 as SGHRS and CDR2 as YFSETQ. The CDR3 length is 17 residues. V gave up 3 bases and J gave up 8 bases, with 21 bases separating them. The CDR3 protein is CASSSMGRSSTDSPLHF. CDR3 nucleotide sequence: TGCGCCAGCAGCTCAATGGGGAGGTCATCGACGGATTCACCCCTCCACTTT.

The chain carries TRBV20-1 and TRBJ2-1; no definite D call. V lost 3 bases to trimming and J lost 0 bases, with 9 bases between them. CDR3 length: 14 residues. Germline V gene data show CDR1 as DFQATT and CDR2 as SNEGSKA (reference sequence). The CDR3 DNA reads TGCAGTGCTAGTTGGCTGAGCTCCTACAATGAGCAGTTCTTC. It codes for CSASWLSSYNEQFF.

This clonotype was counted only a few times. The chain is built from TRBV12-3 or TRBV12-4 and TRBJ1-1; no reliable D call. Trimming stripped 6 bases from V and 6 bases from J, with 17 bases between. The CDR3 is 14 amino acids. CDR3 sequence: CASSPRPDTSEAFF. The DNA of the CDR3 is TGTGCCAGCAGCCCCAGACCGGATACCTCTGAAGCTTTCTTT.

The chain recombines TRBV5-1 with TRBJ1-4; D might be TRBD1 (5 bases). CDR1 is SGHRS and CDR2 is YFSETQ in the germline V gene. V gave up 4 bases and J gave up 1 base, with 11 bases separating them. The CDR3 is 15 residues long. This chain's CDR3 is CASSPAGRTNEKLFF. The CDR3 DNA reads as TGCGCCAGCAGCCCAGCAGGGCGAACTAATGAAAAACTGTTTTTT.

This clonotype was picked up a small number of times. The J gene is TRBJ2-2, the V gene TRBV20-1, with TRBD2 matching 8 bases. The CDR3 extends over 14 amino acids. The germline V gene encodes CDR1 DFQATT and CDR2 SNEGSKA (reference sequence). V lost 2 bases, J lost 7 bases, and 6 bases stayed unmatched. The CDR3, as DNA: TGCAGTGCTAGAAAAGCGGGGGCTATCGGGGAGCTGTTTTTT. It translates to CSARKAGAIGELFF.

The chain employs TRBV9 and TRBJ2-7; unclear D gene. The germline CDR1 and CDR2 sequences are SGDLS and YYNGEE. V gave up 0 bases and J gave up 2 bases, with 9 bases separating them. The CDR3 is 14 residues long. CDR3 bases: TGTGCCAGCAGCGTAGGTGCGGACGCCTACGAGCAGTACTTC. Translated: CASSVGADAYEQYF.

V usage is TRBV15 and J usage is TRBJ2-7, with 8 bases identical to TRBD2. Germline CDR1 and CDR2: LNHNV and YYDKDF (reference sequence). This CDR3 is built from 15 residues. The trim removed 2 bases at V and 4 bases at J, leaving 7 bases unmatched. As DNA, the CDR3 is TGTGCCACCAGCAGACCCGGGACTAGACTATACGAGCAGTACTTC. Encoded protein: CATSRPGTRLYEQYF.

This clonotype was seen ten or more times. The chain's CDR3 is CASSAGTGGYNEQFF. Written as DNA, the CDR3 is TGTGCCAGCAGTGCCGGGACAGGGGGATACAATGAGCAGTTCTTC. The chain is built from TRBV12-3 or TRBV12-4 and TRBJ2-1; TRBD1 matches 11 bases. The CDR3 runs to 15 residues. The V segment lost 5 bases and the J segment 4 bases; nucleotides outside the gene matches: 4.

This clonotype turned up a few times. The CDR3 DNA is TGTGCCAGCAGCGGGGGACAGGGAGCTTTCTTT. Translation: CASSGGQGAFF. The chain recombines TRBV7-6 with TRBJ1-1, with 9 bases fitting TRBD1. V gave up 5 bases and J gave up 10 bases; unmatched junction bases: 2. CDR1 and CDR2 from the germline V gene are SGHVS and FNYEAQ. The CDR3 length is 11 residues. Based on the CDR3 plus reference TRBV7-6 and TRBJ1-1, the full variable domain is GAGVSQSPRYKVTKRGQDVALRCDPISGHVSLYWYRQALGQGPEFLTYFNYEAQQDKSGLPNDRFSAERPEGSISTLTIQRTEQRDSAMYRCASSGGQGAFFGQGTRLTVV.

This clonotype was seen at least ten times. This rearrangement joins TRBV5-1 to TRBJ1-4; TRBD1 might be the D (5 bases). The CDR3 covers 15 residues. Germline values: CDR1 SGHRS, CDR2 YFSETQ. Trimming left V 4 bases short and J 5 bases short, with 15 bases between. The CDR3 nucleotides read TGCGCCAGCAGCCCCGAGGGGTGGGCCAATGAAAAACTGTTTTTT. Its protein is CASSPEGWANEKLFF.

This clonotype was observed a few times. The chain recombines TRBV24-1 with TRBJ1-1; possible D gene TRBD1, 6 bases. Trimming removed 4 bases from V and 4 bases from J, with 9 bases in between. This CDR3 has 13 amino acids. Germline CDR1 reads KGHDR; CDR2 reads SFDVKD. The CDR3 here is CATSDGGLTEAFF. CDR3 bases: TGTGCCACCAGTGACGGGGGGCTCACTGAAGCTTTCTTT.

This clonotype was counted only a few times. As DNA, the CDR3 is TGCGCCAGCAGCCTCGGGCCCAACGGGTACAATGAGCAGTTCTTC. It yields the protein CASSLGPNGYNEQFF. This chain joins TRBV4-1 and TRBJ2-1; no clear D gene. The CDR3 runs 15 residues. V shed 4 bases and J shed 4 bases, with 14 bases lying between them. The germline gives CDR1 MGHRA, CDR2 YSYEKL.

The rearrangement uses TRBV10-3 and TRBJ2-2; D uncertain. The V and J ends lost 7 bases and 4 bases respectively, with 7 bases between them. The germline gives CDR1 ENHRY, CDR2 SYGVKD. The CDR3 runs to 12 residues. This CDR3 is CAITGPTGELFF. The CDR3 bases are TGTGCCATCACCGGGCCCACCGGGGAGCTGTTTTTT.

This clonotype turned up a few times. The rearrangement uses TRBV29-1 and TRBJ2-1, with TRBD1 matching over 10 bases. The germline CDR1 and CDR2 sequences are SQVTM and ANQGSEA. CDR3 size: 14 residues. The V gene end was trimmed by 3 bases and the J gene end by 3 bases; junction bases not matched to a gene: 2. Written as DNA, the CDR3 is TGCAGCGTTGACGGACAGGGGGACTACAATGAGCAGTTCTTC. Its translation: CSVDGQGDYNEQFF.

A few counts support this clonotype. The rearrangement links TRBV9 to TRBJ2-5; 8 nucleotides match TRBD1. After removal of 0 bases from V and 7 bases from J, the junction contained 2 bases not matched to a gene. The CDR3 has 13 amino acids. Per the germline V gene, CDR1 is SGDLS and CDR2 is YYNGEE. DNA of the CDR3: TGTGCCAGCAGCGTAGCTACAGGGGGGACCCAGTACTTC. It is translated as CASSVATGGTQYF. Full variable domain (remainder filled in from reference TRBV9 and TRBJ2-5): DSGVTQTPKHLITATGQRVTLRCSPRSGDLSVYWYQQSLDQGLQFLIQYYNGEERAKGNILERFSAQQFPDLHSELNLSSLELGDSALYFCASSVATGGTQYFGPGTRLLVL.